A selection of T cell receptor beta chains follows, all from one sample in a study of shared clonotypes between healthy human individuals. Profiling relied on immunoSEQ multiplex PCR, and the TCRdb table lists in-frame clones only, not all of them. The sample contains about 2.2 million clones, 90% to 95% of which appear only once. Specimen: naive CD8+ T cells from PBMCs. The receptors were sampled from a man between 18 and 29 years old in good health. Some clones in this sample may be carry-over from other donors' samples. The CDR3 runs from the conserved cysteine through the conserved F or W. D genes are given only for firm matches. Clone sizes are given selectively: once, few, many, or a class where the clone is expanded.

>TRBV5-1|TRBJ2-6|.|.
CASSLGDLGANVLTF
TGCGCCAGCAGCTTGGGGGATCTCGGGGCCAACGTCCTGACTTTC
>TRBV27|TRBJ2-5|.|.
CASSTLLRGAGETQYF
TGTGCCAGCAGTACCCTTTTGCGGGGAGCAGGCGAGACCCAGTACTTC
>TRBV7-9|TRBJ1-1|few|.
CASSLSTREPEAFF
TGTGCCAGCAGCTTGTCGACCAGGGAACCTGAAGCTTTCTTT
>TRBV11-2|TRBJ2-7|.|TRBD2
CASSRGLAGGSYEQYF
TGTGCCAGCAGCAGGGGACTAGCGGGAGGTTCCTACGAGCAGTACTTC
>TRBV7-9|TRBJ2-3|.|TRBD1
CASSFITTGGTSTDTQYF
TGTGCCAGCAGCTTTATCACGACAGGGGGCACAAGCACAGATACGCAGTATTTT
>TRBV4-1|TRBJ1-1|once|TRBD1
CASSQGQGYYSEAFF
TGCGCCAGCAGCCAAGGACAGGGGTACTACTCTGAAGCTTTCTTT
>TRBV13|TRBJ2-5|.|.
CASSFRGEGSETQYF
TGTGCCAGCAGCTTTAGGGGGGAAGGGTCGGAGACCCAGTACTTC
>TRBV28|TRBJ2-1|.|TRBD2
CASIPPGRGNEQFF
TGTGCCAGCATTCCCCCCGGGAGGGGGAATGAGCAGTTCTTC
>TRBV28|TRBJ2-7|once|.
CASPSPYEQYF
TGTGCCAGCCCTTCCCCCTACGAGCAGTACTTC
>TRBV19|TRBJ2-7|.|TRBD1
CASRDRGLYEQYF
TGTGCCAGTCGGGACAGGGGGCTCTACGAGCAGTACTTC
>TRBV11-3|TRBJ2-7|once|.
CASSPGRLSYEQYF
TGTGCCAGCAGCCCGGGACGGCTCTCCTACGAGCAGTACTTC
>TRBV7-9|TRBJ2-3|.|TRBD2
CASSKGLAGGPSDTQYF
TGTGCCAGCAGCAAGGGACTAGCGGGAGGGCCCTCAGATACGCAGTATTTT
>TRBV5-4|TRBJ2-4|.|.
CASSLGGEAKNIQYF
TGTGCCAGCAGCTTGGGGGGAGAAGCCAAAAACATTCAGTACTTC
>TRBV25-1|TRBJ2-7|.|TRBD1
CASTGVRREQYF
TGTGCCAGTACAGGGGTCAGGCGCGAGCAGTACTTC
>TRBV7-9|TRBJ2-5|.|.
CASSLGDQETQYF
TGTGCCAGCAGCTTAGGGGATCAAGAGACCCAGTACTTC
>TRBV7-9|TRBJ1-1|.|.
CASSSTGQVEAFF
TGTGCCAGCAGCTCCACAGGTCAGGTAGAAGCTTTCTTT
>TRBV27|TRBJ1-5|.|TRBD1
CASSPRDRSYQPQHF
TGTGCCAGCAGCCCCCGGGACAGGAGTTATCAGCCCCAGCATTTT
>TRBV28|TRBJ1-1|once|.
CASSFAGLNTEAFF
TGTGCCAGCAGTTTCGCAGGGTTGAACACTGAAGCTTTCTTT
>TRBV19|TRBJ1-3|.|.
CASSMANTIYF
TGTGCCAGTAGTATGGCCAACACCATATATTTT
>TRBV7-3|TRBJ2-2|.|.
CASSNGPGGNTGELFF
TGTGCCAGCAGTAACGGGCCCGGTGGGAACACCGGGGAGCTGTTTTTT
>TRBV7-3|TRBJ2-1|.|TRBD2
CASSLTGTSGKGNEQFF
TGTGCCAGCAGCTTAACGGGGACTAGCGGGAAGGGAAATGAGCAGTTCTTC
>TRBV7-9|TRBJ1-5|.|.
CASSLDGGPNNPQHF
TGTGCCAGCAGCTTAGACGGGGGGCCGAACAATCCCCAGCATTTT
>TRBV7-2|TRBJ1-1|.|.
CASSRRPPGNTEAFF
TGTGCCAGCAGCCGAAGGCCACCGGGGAACACTGAAGCTTTCTTT
>TRBV11-2|TRBJ1-2|.|.
CASSRPGEGDYGYTF
TGTGCCAGCAGCCGACCCGGAGAAGGGGACTATGGCTACACCTTC
>TRBV19|TRBJ2-2|.|TRBD1
CASTKTGITGAGGELFF
TGTGCCAGTACCAAGACAGGGATCACAGGGGCGGGCGGGGAGCTGTTTTTT
>TRBV7-3|TRBJ2-7|.|.
CASSLTGSGEQYF
TGTGCCAGCAGCTTAACGGGATCCGGCGAGCAGTACTTC
>TRBV28|TRBJ2-7|.|.
CASSLAGGGYEQYF
TGTGCCAGCAGTTTGGCAGGGGGAGGCTACGAGCAGTACTTC
>TRBV11-2|TRBJ2-1|.|.
CASSLTSPLWRNEQFF
TGTGCCAGCAGCTTAACTTCCCCCCTTTGGCGCAATGAGCAGTTCTTC
>TRBV28|TRBJ1-5|.|.
CASSLWGSNQPQHF
TGTGCCAGCAGTTTGTGGGGCAGCAATCAGCCCCAGCATTTT
>TRBV4-1|TRBJ1-4|.|.
CASSQLQGSRGRLFF
TGCGCCAGCAGCCAATTACAGGGCTCTAGAGGGAGACTGTTTTTT
>TRBV27|TRBJ2-3|.|.
CATKSTAALTDTQYF
TGTGCCACCAAAAGTACCGCGGCCCTCACAGATACGCAGTATTTT
>TRBV30|TRBJ1-2|.|TRBD1
CACNRGGGYTF
TGTGCCTGTAACAGGGGGGGTGGCTACACCTTC
>TRBV29-1|TRBJ2-2|.|.
CSVEIPNPRELFF
TGCAGCGTTGAAATCCCCAACCCGCGGGAGCTGTTTTTT
>TRBV6-5|TRBJ2-7|.|TRBD1
CASSYSMSGQGYEQYF
TGTGCCAGCAGTTACTCGATGTCGGGACAGGGCTACGAGCAGTACTTC